This T cell receptor (beta chain) was obtained from a study of vaccination and CD4 T cells after COVID-19. The germline CDR1 and CDR2 sequences are SQVTM and ANQGSEA. V was cut by 5 bases and J by 3 bases, with 10 bases left in between. CDR3 length: 12 amino acids. With the Oncomine TCR Beta short-read assay, DNA from cultured CD4+ T cells was sequenced. Each CDR3 protein is one row after TCRdb ran MiXCR on the PCR reads. The table lists about 15,000 distinct CDR3 sequences, roughly 52% of them singletons. Stated treatment: roughly nine-day PBMC culture with coronavirus spike peptide pools or control peptides (ViraFEST assay). As regards this clonotype: Its antigen is still unknown.

The TCR comes from a human donor who had recovered from COVID-19. This sequence joins TRBV29-1 and TRBJ1-1; D is possibly TRBD1 (5 bases). Input material: CD4+ T cells from blood, cultured in vitro. CDR3 amino acids: CSVFGAYTEAFF. CDR3 bases: TGCAGCGTTTTTGGGGCCTACACTGAAGCTTTCTTT.